The entry below describes one TCR beta chain. Its cognate antigen is unknown. This sample was taken from a study of T cell repertoires and HLA-DP antigens. At the level of the study: The donors, ranging 18-to-29 to 60-to-69 years, included a couple of males and one female. DNA input averaged approximately 220 ng in sorted CD137+CD4+ and around 1.2 ug in pre-culture CD4+.

Primers targeted 54 TRBV and 13 TRBJ segments. TCRdb's copy holds only in-frame clones and misses some; the assay was immunoSEQ multiplex PCR. Counted here are roughly 110,000 clones, 90% to 95% occurring once; the ten biggest clones make up about 0.3%. Study findings and constraints: Previously undetected clones averaged 36.3% and 50.6% against the two alleles respectively.

The CDR3 covers 13 residues. Germline assignment: CDR1 ENHRY and CDR2 SYGVKD. V shed 10 bases and J shed 6 bases, with 18 bases lying between them. The sequencing sample was made of CD4+ T cells from PBMCs. The chain carries TRBV10-3 and TRBJ1-2; perhaps TRBD1 as D (6 bases). The source is a woman aged 18-29 years in good health and CMV-seronegative. For the CDR3, the DNA is TGTGCCACACAGGGTGCCCCAGGCGATGGCTACACCTTC. Encoded protein: CATQGAPGDGYTF.